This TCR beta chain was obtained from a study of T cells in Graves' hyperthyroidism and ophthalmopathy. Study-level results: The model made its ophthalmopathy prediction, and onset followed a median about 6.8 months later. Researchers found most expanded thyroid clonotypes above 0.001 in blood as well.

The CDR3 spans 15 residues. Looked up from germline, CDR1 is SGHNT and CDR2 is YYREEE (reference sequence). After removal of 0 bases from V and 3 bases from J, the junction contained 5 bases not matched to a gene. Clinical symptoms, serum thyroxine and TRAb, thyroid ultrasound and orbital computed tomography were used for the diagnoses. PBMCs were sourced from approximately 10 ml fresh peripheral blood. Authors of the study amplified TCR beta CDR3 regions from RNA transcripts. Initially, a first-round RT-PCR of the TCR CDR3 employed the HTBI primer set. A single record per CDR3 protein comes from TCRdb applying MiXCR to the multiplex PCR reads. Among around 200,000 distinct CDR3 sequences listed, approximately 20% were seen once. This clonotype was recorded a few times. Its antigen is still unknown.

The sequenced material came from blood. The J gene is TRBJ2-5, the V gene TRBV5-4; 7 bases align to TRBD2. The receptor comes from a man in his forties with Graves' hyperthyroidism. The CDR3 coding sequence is TGTGCCAGCAGCTTGGAGGGGACTACGAAAGAGACCCAGTACTTC. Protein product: CASSLEGTTKETQYF.